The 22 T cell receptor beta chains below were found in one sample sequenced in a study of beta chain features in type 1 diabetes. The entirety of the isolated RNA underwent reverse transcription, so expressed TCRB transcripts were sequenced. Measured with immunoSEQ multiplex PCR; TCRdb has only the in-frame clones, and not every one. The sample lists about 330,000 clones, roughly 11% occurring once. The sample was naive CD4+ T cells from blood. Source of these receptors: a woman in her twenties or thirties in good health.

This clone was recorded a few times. The CDR3 DNA sequence: TGTGCCAGCAGTGCGGCGGGAGTAAGGAATGAGCAGTTCTTC. As protein: CASSAAGVRNEQFF. V gene TRBV25-1 combines with J gene TRBJ2-1, with 7 bases that match TRBD2. V shed 4 bases, J shed 7 bases, and the junction held 7 bases outside the gene matches. The V gene's germline CDR1 is MGHDK and CDR2 SYGVNS. CDR3 length equals 14 residues.

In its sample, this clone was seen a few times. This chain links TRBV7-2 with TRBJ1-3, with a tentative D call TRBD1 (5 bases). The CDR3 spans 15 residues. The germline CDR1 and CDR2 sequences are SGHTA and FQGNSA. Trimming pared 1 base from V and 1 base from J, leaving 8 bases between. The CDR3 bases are TGTGCCAGCAGCTTAGAAGGGGCTTCTGGAAACACCATATATTTT. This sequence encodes CASSLEGASGNTIYF. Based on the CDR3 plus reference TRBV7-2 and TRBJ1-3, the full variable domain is GAGVSQSPSNKVTEKGKDVELRCDPISGHTALYWYRQSLGQGLEFLIYFQGNSAPDKSGLPSDRFSAERTGGSVSTLTIQRTQQEDSAVYLCASSLEGASGNTIYFGEGSWLTVV.

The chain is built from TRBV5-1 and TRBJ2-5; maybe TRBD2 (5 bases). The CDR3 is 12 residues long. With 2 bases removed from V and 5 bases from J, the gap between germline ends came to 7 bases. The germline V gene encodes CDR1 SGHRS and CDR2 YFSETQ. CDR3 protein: CASSFERETQYF. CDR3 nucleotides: TGCGCCAGCAGCTTTGAGCGGGAGACCCAGTACTTC.

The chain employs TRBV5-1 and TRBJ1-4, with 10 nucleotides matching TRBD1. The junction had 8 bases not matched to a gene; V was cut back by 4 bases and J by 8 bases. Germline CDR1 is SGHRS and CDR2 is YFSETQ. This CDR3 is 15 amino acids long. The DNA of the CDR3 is TGCGCCAGCAGCCTAAGTGGGACAGGGGAAGAAAAACTGTTTTTT. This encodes CASSLSGTGEEKLFF.

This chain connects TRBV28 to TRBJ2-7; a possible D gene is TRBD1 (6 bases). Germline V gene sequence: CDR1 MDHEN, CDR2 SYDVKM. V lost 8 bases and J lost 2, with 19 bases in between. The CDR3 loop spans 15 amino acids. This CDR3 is CASRHPGAGTYEQYF. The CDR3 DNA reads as TGTGCCAGCCGGCACCCAGGGGCTGGGACCTACGAGCAGTACTTC.

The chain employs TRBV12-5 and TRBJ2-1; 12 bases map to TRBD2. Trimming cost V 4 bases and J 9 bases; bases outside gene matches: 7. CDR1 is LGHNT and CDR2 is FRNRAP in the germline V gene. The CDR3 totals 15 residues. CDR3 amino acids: CASGSRLAGEGEQFF. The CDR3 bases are TGTGCTAGTGGTTCTCGACTAGCGGGAGAGGGTGAGCAGTTCTTC.

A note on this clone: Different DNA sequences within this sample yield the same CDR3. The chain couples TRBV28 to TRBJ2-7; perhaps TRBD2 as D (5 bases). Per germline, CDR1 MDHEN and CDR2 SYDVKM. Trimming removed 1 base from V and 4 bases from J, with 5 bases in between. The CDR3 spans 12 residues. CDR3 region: CASSLSGYEQYF. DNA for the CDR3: TGTGCCAGCAGTTTATCGGGATACGAGCAGTACTTC.

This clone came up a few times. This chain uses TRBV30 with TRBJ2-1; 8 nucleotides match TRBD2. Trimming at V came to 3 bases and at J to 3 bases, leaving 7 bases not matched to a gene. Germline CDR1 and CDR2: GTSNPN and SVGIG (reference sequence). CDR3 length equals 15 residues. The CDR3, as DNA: TGTGCCTGGAGCCACCATCTAGCGGGCTACAATGAGCAGTTCTTC. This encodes CAWSHHLAGYNEQFF. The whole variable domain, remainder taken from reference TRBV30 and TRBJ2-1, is SQTIHQWPATLVQPVGSPLSLECTVEGTSNPNLYWYRQAAGRGLQLLFYSVGIGQISSEVPQNLSASRPQDRQFILSSKKLLLSDSGFYLCAWSHHLAGYNEQFFGPGTRLTVL.

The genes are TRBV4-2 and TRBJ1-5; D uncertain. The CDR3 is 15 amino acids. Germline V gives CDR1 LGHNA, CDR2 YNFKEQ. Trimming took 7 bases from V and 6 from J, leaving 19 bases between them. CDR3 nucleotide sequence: TGTGCCAGCACCCCCGGAGCCGGGAACGGTCAGCCCCAGCATTTT. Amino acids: CASTPGAGNGQPQHF.

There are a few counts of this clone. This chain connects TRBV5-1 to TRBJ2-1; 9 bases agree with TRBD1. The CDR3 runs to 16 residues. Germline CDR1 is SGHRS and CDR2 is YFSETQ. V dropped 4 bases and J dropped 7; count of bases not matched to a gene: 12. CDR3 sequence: CASSKATGTGTNEQFF. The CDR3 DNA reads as TGCGCCAGCAGCAAAGCTACCGGGACAGGGACAAATGAGCAGTTCTTC.

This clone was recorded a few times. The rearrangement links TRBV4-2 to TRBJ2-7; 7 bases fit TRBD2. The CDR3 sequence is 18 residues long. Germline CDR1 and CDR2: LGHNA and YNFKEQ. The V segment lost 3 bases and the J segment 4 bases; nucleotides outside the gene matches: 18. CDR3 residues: CASSQRMVRGRAAYEQYF. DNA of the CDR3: TGTGCCAGCAGCCAGCGAATGGTTCGGGGGAGGGCCGCGTACGAGCAGTACTTC.

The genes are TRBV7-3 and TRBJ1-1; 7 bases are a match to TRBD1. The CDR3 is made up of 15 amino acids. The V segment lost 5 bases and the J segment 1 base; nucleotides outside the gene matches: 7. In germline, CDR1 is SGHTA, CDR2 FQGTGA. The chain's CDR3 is CASSPSGTANTEAFF. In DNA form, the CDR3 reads TGTGCCAGCAGCCCTTCAGGGACAGCGAACACTGAAGCTTTCTTT. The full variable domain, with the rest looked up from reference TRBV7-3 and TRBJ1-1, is GAGVSQTPSNKVTEKGKYVELRCDPISGHTALYWYRQSLGQGPEFLIYFQGTGAADDSGLPNDRFFAVRPEGSVSTLKIQRTERGDSAVYLCASSPSGTANTEAFFGQGTRLTVV.

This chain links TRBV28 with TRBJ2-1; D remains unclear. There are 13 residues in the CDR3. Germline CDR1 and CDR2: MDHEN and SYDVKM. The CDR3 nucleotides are TGTGTGACAAACCCGATAGGTTTGAATGAGCAGTTCTTC. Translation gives CVTNPIGLNEQFF. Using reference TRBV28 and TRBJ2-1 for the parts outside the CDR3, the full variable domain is DVKVTQSSRYLVKRTGEKVFLECVQDMDHENMFWYRQDPGLGLRLIYFSYDVKMKEKGDIPEGYSVSREKKERFSLILESASTNQTSMYLCVTNPIGLNEQFFGPGTRLTVL.

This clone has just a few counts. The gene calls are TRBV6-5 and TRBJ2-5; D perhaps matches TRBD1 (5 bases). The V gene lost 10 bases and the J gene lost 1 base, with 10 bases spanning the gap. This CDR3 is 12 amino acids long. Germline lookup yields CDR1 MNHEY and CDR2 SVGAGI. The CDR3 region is CAIQGSQETQYF. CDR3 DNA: TGTGCCATCCAGGGCAGCCAAGAGACCCAGTACTTC.

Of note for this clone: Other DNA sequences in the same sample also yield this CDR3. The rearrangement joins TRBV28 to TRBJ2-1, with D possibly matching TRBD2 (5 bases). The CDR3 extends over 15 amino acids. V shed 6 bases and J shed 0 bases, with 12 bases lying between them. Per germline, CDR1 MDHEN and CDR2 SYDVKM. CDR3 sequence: CASSPTGSSYNEQFF. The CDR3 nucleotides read TGTGCCAGCAGCCCCACGGGGAGCTCCTACAATGAGCAGTTCTTC.

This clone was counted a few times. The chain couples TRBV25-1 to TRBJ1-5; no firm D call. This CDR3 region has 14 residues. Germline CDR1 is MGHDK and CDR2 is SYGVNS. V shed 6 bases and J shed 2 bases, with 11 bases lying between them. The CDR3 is CASSTGKGNQPQHF. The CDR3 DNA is TGTGCCAGCAGCACGGGGAAGGGCAATCAGCCCCAGCATTTT. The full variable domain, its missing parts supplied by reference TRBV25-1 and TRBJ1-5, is EADIYQTPRYLVIGTGKKITLECSQTMGHDKMYWYQQDPGMELHLIHYSYGVNSTEKGDLSSESTVSRIRTEHFPLTLESARPSHTSQYLCASSTGKGNQPQHFGDGTRLSIL.

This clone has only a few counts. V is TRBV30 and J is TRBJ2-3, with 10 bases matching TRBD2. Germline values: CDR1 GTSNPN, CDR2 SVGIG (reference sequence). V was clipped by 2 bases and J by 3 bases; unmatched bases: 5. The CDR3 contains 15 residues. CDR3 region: CAWSRLAGGTDTQYF. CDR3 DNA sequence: TGTGCCTGGAGTAGACTAGCGGGCGGGACAGATACGCAGTATTTT.

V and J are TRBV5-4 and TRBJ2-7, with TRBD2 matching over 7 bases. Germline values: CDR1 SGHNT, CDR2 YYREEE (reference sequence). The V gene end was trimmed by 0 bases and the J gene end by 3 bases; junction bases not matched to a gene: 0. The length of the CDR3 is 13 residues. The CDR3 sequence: CASSLGEGYEQYF. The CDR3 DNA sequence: TGTGCCAGCAGCTTGGGGGAGGGCTACGAGCAGTACTTC.

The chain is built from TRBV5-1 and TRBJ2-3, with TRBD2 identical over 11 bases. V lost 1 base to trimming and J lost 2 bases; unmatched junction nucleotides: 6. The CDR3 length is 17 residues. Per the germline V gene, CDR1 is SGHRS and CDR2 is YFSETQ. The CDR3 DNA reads TGCGCCAGCAGCTTGTTGTCTAGCGGGAGGATCACAGATACGCAGTATTTT. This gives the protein CASSLLSSGRITDTQYF.

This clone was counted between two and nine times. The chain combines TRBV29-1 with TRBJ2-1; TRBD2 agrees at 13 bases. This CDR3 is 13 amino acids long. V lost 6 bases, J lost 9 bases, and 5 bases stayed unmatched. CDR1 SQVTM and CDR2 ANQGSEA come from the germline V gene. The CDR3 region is CSVKTSGRPEQFF. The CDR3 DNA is TGCAGCGTCAAGACTAGCGGGAGGCCTGAGCAGTTCTTC.

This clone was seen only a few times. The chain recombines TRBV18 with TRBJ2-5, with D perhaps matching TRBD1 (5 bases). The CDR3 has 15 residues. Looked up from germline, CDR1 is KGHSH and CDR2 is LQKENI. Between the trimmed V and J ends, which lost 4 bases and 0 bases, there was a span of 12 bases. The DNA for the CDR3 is TGTGCCAGCTCACTCACCCAGGGTTACCAAGAGACCCAGTACTTC. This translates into CASSLTQGYQETQYF.

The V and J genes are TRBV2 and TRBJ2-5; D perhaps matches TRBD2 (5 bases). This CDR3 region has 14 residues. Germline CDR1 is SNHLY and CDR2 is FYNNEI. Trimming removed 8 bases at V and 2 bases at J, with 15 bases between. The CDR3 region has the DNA TGTGCCAGCTCCGGGGTGAGCGTGCAAGAGACCCAGTACTTC. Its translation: CASSGVSVQETQYF.